Shown below are 10 T cell receptor beta chains from a single sample sequenced in a study of T cells after yellow fever vaccination. TCRdb used MiXCR to reprocess the 5' RACE reads, holding one entry per CDR3 protein. The data hold around 100,000 distinct CDR3 sequences, with 6.5% to 9% observed a single time. Sample: CD8+ T cells sorted from PBMCs, taken 45 days after the yellow fever booster vaccination. The receptors come from a man aged 25-45 years who received the YFV17D yellow fever vaccine.

The rearrangement links TRBV10-3 to TRBJ1-1; weak D call: TRBD1 (5 bases). Trimming shortened V by 3 bases and J by 7 bases, and 12 bases separated the two germline ends. CDR3 length: 13 amino acids. Germline V lookup: CDR1 ENHRY, CDR2 SYGVKD. CDR3 bases: TGTGCCATCAGTGATTCCGGGGGGGGTGAAGCTTTCTTT. Residues: CAISDSGGGEAFF.

This clonotype was found many times. V usage is TRBV27 and J usage is TRBJ2-7; D not certain. Germline loops: CDR1 MNHEY, CDR2 SMNVEV (reference sequence). The CDR3 covers 13 residues. Trimming removed 4 bases at V and 5 bases at J, with 12 bases between. The CDR3 DNA reads TGTGCCAGCAGTTATAACCCCGCCCACGAGCAGTACTTC. It is translated as CASSYNPAHEQYF.

This clonotype was seen at least ten times. This chain uses TRBV5-1 with TRBJ2-3; no clear D gene. The CDR3 covers 14 residues. V dropped 4 bases and J dropped 4 bases, with 13 bases sitting between them. CDR1 and CDR2 (germline): SGHRS, YFSETQ. The CDR3 region has the DNA TGCGCCAGCAGCCCGACGGGTGAGGCAGATACGCAGTATTTT. This translates into CASSPTGEADTQYF.

This clonotype was counted at least ten times. The rearrangement joins TRBV6-2 or TRBV6-3 to TRBJ2-7, with D possibly TRBD2 on 6 matching bases. This CDR3 has 12 residues. CDR1 MNHEY and CDR2 SVGEGT come from the germline V gene. Deletions cut 5 bases from V and 3 bases from J, with 8 bases between. The CDR3 DNA is TGTGCCAGCAGTATTAGCGGCTACGAGCAGTACTTC. It yields the protein CASSISGYEQYF.

V usage is TRBV12-3 or TRBV12-4 and J usage is TRBJ2-2, with D unclear. The CDR3 length is 12 residues. The CDR3 reads CASRLSSGELFF. The CDR3 DNA is TGTGCTAGCCGTTTATCATCCGGGGAGCTGTTTTTT.

The chain uses TRBV14 and TRBJ2-1; 8 nucleotides align to TRBD2. The CDR3 runs to 15 residues. Trimming cost V 4 bases and J 6 bases; bases outside gene matches: 8. Per germline, CDR1 SGHDN and CDR2 FVKESK. The CDR3 here is CASSPRTSSINEQFF. CDR3 nucleotide sequence: TGTGCCAGCAGCCCTCGGACTAGCAGCATCAATGAGCAGTTCTTC. The full variable domain, with the rest looked up from reference TRBV14 and TRBJ2-1, is EAGVTQFPSHSVIEKGQTVTLRCDPISGHDNLYWYRRVMGKEIKFLLHFVKESKQDESGMPNNRFLAERTGGTYSTLKVQPAELEDSGVYFCASSPRTSSINEQFFGPGTRLTVL.

This rearrangement joins TRBV29-1 to TRBJ2-3; D uncertain. The CDR3 length is 12 residues. V gave up 5 bases and J gave up 0 bases, with 6 bases separating them. Germline V gene sequence: CDR1 SQVTM, CDR2 ANQGSEA. This chain's CDR3 is CSVTNSTDTQYF. Here the CDR3 DNA reads TGCAGCGTTACCAATAGCACAGATACGCAGTATTTT.

This clonotype was counted ten times or more. The rearrangement links TRBV10-2 to TRBJ1-5; D is possibly TRBD1 (5 bases). Trimming took 4 bases from V and 0 from J, leaving 10 bases between them. The CDR3 length is 15 residues. The germline CDR1 and CDR2 sequences are WSHSY and SAAADI. CDR3 coding DNA: TGCGCCAGCAGTGTCACAGGCTATAGCAATCAGCCCCAGCATTTT. Encoded protein: CASSVTGYSNQPQHF.

The chain links TRBV10-1 to TRBJ2-6; D may correspond to TRBD1 or TRBD2 (6 bases each). The ends were cut back, 5 bases at V and 3 bases at J, with 17 bases in the middle. Looked up from germline, CDR1 is WNHNN and CDR2 is SYGVQD (reference sequence). CDR3 length: 17 residues. The CDR3 here is CASSIDTGALGANVLTF. The CDR3 nucleotides read TGCGCCAGCAGTATCGACACGGGGGCGCTTGGGGCCAACGTCCTGACTTTC.

This clonotype occurred many times. V gene TRBV6-5 combines with J gene TRBJ2-5, with 9 nucleotides matching TRBD1. V dropped 0 bases and J dropped 4; count of bases not matched to a gene: 6. Germline CDR1 is MNHEY and CDR2 is SVGAGI. The CDR3 is 16 amino acids. The CDR3 loop reads CASSYSPGQGSETQYF. For the CDR3, the DNA is TGTGCCAGCAGTTACTCCCCGGGACAGGGTTCAGAGACCCAGTACTTC.